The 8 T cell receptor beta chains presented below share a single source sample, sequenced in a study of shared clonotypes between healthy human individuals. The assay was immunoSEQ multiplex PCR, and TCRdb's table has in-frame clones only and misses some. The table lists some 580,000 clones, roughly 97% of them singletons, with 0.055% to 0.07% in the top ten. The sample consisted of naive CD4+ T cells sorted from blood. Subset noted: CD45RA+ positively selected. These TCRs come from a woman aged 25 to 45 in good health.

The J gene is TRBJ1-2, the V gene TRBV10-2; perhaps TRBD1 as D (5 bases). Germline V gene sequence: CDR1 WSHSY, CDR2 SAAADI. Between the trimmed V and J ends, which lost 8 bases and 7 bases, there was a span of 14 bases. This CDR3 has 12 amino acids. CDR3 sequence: CASLEGRGGYTF. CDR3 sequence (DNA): TGCGCCAGCCTCGAGGGTAGGGGTGGCTACACCTTC.

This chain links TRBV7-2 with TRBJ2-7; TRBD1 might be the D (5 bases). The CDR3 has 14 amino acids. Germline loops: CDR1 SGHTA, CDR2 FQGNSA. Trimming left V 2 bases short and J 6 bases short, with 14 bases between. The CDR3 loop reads CASSLSGFRAEQYF. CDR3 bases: TGTGCCAGCAGCTTATCAGGGTTTAGGGCCGAGCAGTACTTC.

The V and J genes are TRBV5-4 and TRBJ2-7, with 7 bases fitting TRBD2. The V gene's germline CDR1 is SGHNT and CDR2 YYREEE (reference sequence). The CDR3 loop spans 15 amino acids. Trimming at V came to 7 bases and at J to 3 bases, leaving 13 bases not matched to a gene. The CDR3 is CASGGWRETHYEQYF. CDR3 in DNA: TGTGCCAGCGGAGGTTGGCGGGAGACACACTACGAGCAGTACTTC. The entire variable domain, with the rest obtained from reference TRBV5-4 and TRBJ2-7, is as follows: ETGVTQSPTHLIKTRGQQVTLRCSSQSGHNTVSWYQQALGQGPQFIFQYYREEENGRGNFPPRFSGLQFPNYSSELNVNALELDDSALYLCASGGWRETHYEQYFGPGTRLTVT.

The CDR3 region is CASSLVKGKTDTQYF. The CDR3 DNA reads TGTGCCAGCAGCTTAGTTAAGGGGAAGACAGATACGCAGTATTTT. The V gene is TRBV11-2, the J gene TRBJ2-3, with D perhaps TRBD1 (5 bases). Trimming cost V 1 base and J 3 bases, with 11 bases left between them. The length of the CDR3 is 15 residues. Germline CDR1 is SGHAT and CDR2 is FQNNGV.

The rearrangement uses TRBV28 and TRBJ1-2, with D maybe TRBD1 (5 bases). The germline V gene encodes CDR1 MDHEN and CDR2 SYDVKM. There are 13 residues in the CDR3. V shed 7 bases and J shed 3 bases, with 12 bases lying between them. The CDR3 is CASTYRGYYGYTF. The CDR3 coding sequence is TGTGCCAGCACCTACCGGGGGTACTATGGCTACACCTTC.

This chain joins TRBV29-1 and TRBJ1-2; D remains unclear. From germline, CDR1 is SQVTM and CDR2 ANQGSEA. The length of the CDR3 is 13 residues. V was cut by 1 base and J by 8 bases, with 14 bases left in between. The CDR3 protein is CSVEGETISGYTF. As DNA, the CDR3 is TGCAGCGTTGAAGGTGAAACAATCTCAGGCTACACCTTC.

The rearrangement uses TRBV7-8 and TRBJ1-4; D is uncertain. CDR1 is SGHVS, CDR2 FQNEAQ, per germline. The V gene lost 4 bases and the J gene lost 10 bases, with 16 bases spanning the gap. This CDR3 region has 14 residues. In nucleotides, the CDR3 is TGTGCCAGCAGCTCCCTGGGGTGGCAAACAAAACTGTTTTTT. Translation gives CASSSLGWQTKLFF.

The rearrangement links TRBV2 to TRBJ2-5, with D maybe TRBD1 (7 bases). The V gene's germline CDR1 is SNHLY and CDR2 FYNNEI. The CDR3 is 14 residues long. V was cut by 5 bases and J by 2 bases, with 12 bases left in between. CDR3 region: CASSQTGTQETQYF. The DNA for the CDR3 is TGTGCCAGCAGTCAGACAGGGACTCAAGAGACCCAGTACTTC.